Reported below is one T cell receptor beta chain. This sample stems from a study of tumor and adjacent non-tumor tissue in lung cancer. The wider study: On average, productive TCRbeta reads reached about 4.2 million per sample.

The CDR3 extends over 15 amino acids. Trimming took 4 bases from V and 2 from J, leaving 12 bases between them. From germline, CDR1 is MDHEN and CDR2 SYDVKM. RNA was extracted from bulk tissue without any cell sorting. A modified ARM-PCR protocol with three rounds of nested PCR amplified TCRbeta. From the multiplex PCR reads, TCRdb called clonotypes with MiXCR, one entry per CDR3 protein. The sample records tens of thousands of distinct CDR3 sequences, 50% to 60% being singletons. The receptor comes from a man between 50 and 59 years old with non-small cell lung cancer. This sequence joins TRBV28 and TRBJ1-5; D is perhaps TRBD1 (5 bases). The sample comprised lung tumor tissue. The CDR3 bases are TGTGCCAGCAGTTCGGGACGGTCGGGCAATCAGCCCCAGCATTTT. It yields the protein CASSSGRSGNQPQHF.